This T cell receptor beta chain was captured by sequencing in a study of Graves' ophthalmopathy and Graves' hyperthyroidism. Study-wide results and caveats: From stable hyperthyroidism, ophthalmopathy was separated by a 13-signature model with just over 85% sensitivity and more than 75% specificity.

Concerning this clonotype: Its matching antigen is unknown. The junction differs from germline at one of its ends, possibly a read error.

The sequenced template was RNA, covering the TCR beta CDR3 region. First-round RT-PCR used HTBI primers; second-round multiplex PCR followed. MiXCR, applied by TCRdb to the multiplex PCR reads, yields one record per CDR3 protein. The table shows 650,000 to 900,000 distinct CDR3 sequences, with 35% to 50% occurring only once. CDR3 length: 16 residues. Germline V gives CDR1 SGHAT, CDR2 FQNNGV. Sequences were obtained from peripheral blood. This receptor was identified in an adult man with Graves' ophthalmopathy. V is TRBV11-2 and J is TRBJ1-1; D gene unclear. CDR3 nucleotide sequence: TGCGCCAGCAGCCAAGGTACCGGGCCCTCGAACACTGAAGCTTTCTTT. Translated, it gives CASSQGTGPSNTEAFF.